The 18 T cell receptor beta chains below come from one sample, sequenced in a study of cytomegalovirus exposure and HLA in healthy donors. The PCR ran on 60 Vbeta and 13 Jbeta primers. The table came from immunoSEQ multiplex PCR; TCRdb's copy has only in-frame clones and leaves some out. The sample contains approximately 170,000 clones, under 85% of which appear only once. The sequencing input was PBMCs. These receptor sequences come from a female donor in good health and CMV-seronegative.

This clone showed up just once. The V and J genes are TRBV7-2 and TRBJ2-6; 7 nucleotides line up with TRBD1. This CDR3 comprises 16 residues. CDR1 is SGHTA and CDR2 is FQGNSA in the germline V gene. Trimming at V came to 6 bases and at J to 0 bases, leaving 5 bases not matched to a gene. CDR3 protein: CASSLGQHSGANVLTF. For the CDR3, the DNA is TGTGCCAGCAGTCTGGGACAGCACTCTGGGGCCAACGTCCTGACTTTC. The full variable domain, rest sourced from reference TRBV7-2 and TRBJ2-6, is GAGVSQSPSNKVTEKGKDVELRCDPISGHTALYWYRQSLGQGLEFLIYFQGNSAPDKSGLPSDRFSAERTGGSVSTLTIQRTQQEDSAVYLCASSLGQHSGANVLTFGAGSRLTVL.

This chain connects TRBV13 to TRBJ2-5, with D possibly TRBD2 on 5 matching bases. This CDR3 is built from 15 residues. The V and J ends lost 2 bases and 3 bases respectively, with 13 bases between them. CDR1 is PRHDT and CDR2 is FYEKMQ in the germline V gene (reference sequence). The CDR3 bases are TGTGCCAGCAGCTTAAGGATCACCGGGGAAGAGACCCAGTACTTC. It encodes CASSLRITGEETQYF. Full variable domain (rest looked up from reference TRBV13 and TRBJ2-5): AAGVIQSPRHLIKEKRETATLKCYPIPRHDTVYWYQQGPGQDPQFLISFYEKMQSDKGSIPDRFSAQQFSDYHSELNMSSLELGDSALYFCASSLRITGEETQYFGPGTRLLVL.

This clone was seen just once. The chain recombines TRBV7-2 with TRBJ1-1; 7 nucleotides agree with TRBD1. J gave up 0 bases and V 3 bases, and 4 bases lay outside the gene matches. The CDR3 consists of 15 residues. Germline assignment: CDR1 SGHTA and CDR2 FQGNSA. The CDR3 spells CASSLQGDMNTEAFF. As DNA, the CDR3 is TGTGCCAGCAGCTTGCAGGGGGACATGAACACTGAAGCTTTCTTT.

A few counts support this clone. This chain links TRBV5-4 with TRBJ1-2, with a tentative D call TRBD1 (6 bases). V shed 10 bases and J shed 5 bases, with 24 bases lying between them. Per the germline V gene, CDR1 is SGHNT and CDR2 is YYREEE (reference sequence). This CDR3 contains 15 residues. CDR3 bases: TGTGCCTCAGGGGAAGGGAGCGCTCTTTCATATGGCTACACCTTC. It is translated as CASGEGSALSYGYTF.

The V gene is TRBV27, the J gene TRBJ2-1; D remains unclear. Germline V CDR1 and CDR2: MNHEY, SMNVEV (reference sequence). The V end lost 3 bases, the J end lost 4 bases, and 7 bases lay between the germline ends. The CDR3 extends over 13 amino acids. CDR3 DNA: TGTGCCAGCAGTTTGAGGATTTACAATGAGCAGTTCTTC. This codes for CASSLRIYNEQFF.

V and J are TRBV18 and TRBJ2-1; D remains ambiguous. V shed 0 bases and J shed 6 bases, with 6 bases lying between them. The CDR3 loop spans 13 amino acids. Looked up from germline, CDR1 is KGHSH and CDR2 is LQKENI. The CDR3 spells CASSPPSSNEQFF. The CDR3 region has the DNA TGTGCCAGCTCACCACCGAGCTCCAATGAGCAGTTCTTC.

This rearrangement joins TRBV5-4 to TRBJ1-1, with 8 bases aligning to TRBD1. Germline V gene sequence: CDR1 SGHNT, CDR2 YYREEE (reference sequence). CDR3 length equals 14 residues. After removal of 1 base from V and 3 bases from J, the junction contained 2 bases not matched to a gene. DNA of the CDR3: TGTGCCAGCAGCTTGCCAGGGGGCGACACTGAAGCTTTCTTT. Protein product: CASSLPGGDTEAFF.

The V and J genes are TRBV30 and TRBJ1-2; 10 bases are a match to TRBD1. The CDR3 totals 17 residues. Germline CDR1 and CDR2: GTSNPN and SVGIG (reference sequence). Trimming cost V 5 bases and J 7 bases; bases outside gene matches: 19. The CDR3 reads CAWGKGRTGGDRSGYTF. The CDR3 DNA follows: TGTGCCTGGGGGAAAGGCAGGACAGGGGGGGATCGGAGTGGCTACACCTTC. Full variable domain (remainder filled in from reference TRBV30 and TRBJ1-2): SQTIHQWPATLVQPVGSPLSLECTVEGTSNPNLYWYRQAAGRGLQLLFYSVGIGQISSEVPQNLSASRPQDRQFILSSKKLLLSDSGFYLCAWGKGRTGGDRSGYTFGSGTRLTVV.

This chain connects TRBV5-8 to TRBJ2-7; 14 bases agree with TRBD2. CDR1 and CDR2 from the germline V gene are SGHTS and YDEGEE. The CDR3 covers 17 residues. V trimming: 4 bases; J trimming: 0 bases; junction bases outside the gene matches: 6. The CDR3 nucleotides are TGTGCCAGCAGCCCACGGGGGACTAGCGGGAGCTCCTACGAGCAGTACTTC. As protein: CASSPRGTSGSSYEQYF. The full variable domain, with the rest looked up from reference TRBV5-8 and TRBJ2-7, is EAGVTQSPTHLIKTRGQQATLRCSPISGHTSVYWYQQALGLGLQFLLWYDEGEERNRGNFPPRFSGRQFPNYSSELNVNALELEDSALYLCASSPRGTSGSSYEQYFGPGTRLTVT.

The DNA for the CDR3 is TGCGCCAGCAGCTTGAGTTTCGGGGCTAGCGGGGGGGGTAACAATGAGCAGTTCTTC. Translation gives CASSLSFGASGGGNNEQFF. This chain joins TRBV5-1 and TRBJ2-1; 12 bases agree with TRBD2. Germline V gene lookup returns CDR1 SGHRS and CDR2 YFSETQ. The CDR3 runs 19 residues. Trimming at V came to 1 base and at J to 5 bases, leaving 13 bases not matched to a gene.

V is TRBV28 and J is TRBJ1-2; 8 nucleotides match TRBD1. There are 13 residues in the CDR3. V shed 5 bases, J shed 5 bases, and the junction held 4 bases outside the gene matches. The germline V gene has CDR1 MDHEN and CDR2 SYDVKM. The CDR3 here is CASSPRTGYGYTF. The CDR3, as DNA: TGTGCCAGCAGTCCTCGGACAGGGTATGGCTACACCTTC.

The DNA for the CDR3 is TGTGCCAGCAGTCATAGCGGGGGCGGGGGATACAATGAGCAGTTCTTC. Residues: CASSHSGGGGYNEQFF. This chain uses TRBV6-6 with TRBJ2-1; 9 bases match TRBD2. The V segment lost 5 bases and the J segment 4 bases; nucleotides outside the gene matches: 9. The CDR3 runs to 16 residues. Per germline, CDR1 MNHNY and CDR2 SVGAGI (reference sequence).

This chain joins TRBV18 and TRBJ1-2, with 10 positions matching TRBD1. The trim removed 2 bases at V and 4 bases at J, leaving 4 bases unmatched. This CDR3 has 15 amino acids. Germline values: CDR1 KGHSH, CDR2 LQKENI. The CDR3 region is CASSPGTGESYGYTF. CDR3 bases: TGTGCCAGCTCACCAGGGACAGGGGAGAGCTATGGCTACACCTTC.

The genes are TRBV12-5 and TRBJ2-2; D may be TRBD1 (5 bases). In germline, CDR1 is LGHNT, CDR2 FRNRAP. The CDR3 sequence is 19 residues long. V was shortened by 3 bases and J by 2 bases, with 22 bases between the two germline ends. The chain's CDR3 is CASGFEVLVLDNNTGELFF. The CDR3 DNA reads TGTGCTAGTGGTTTTGAGGTTCTTGTATTGGACAATAACACCGGGGAGCTGTTTTTT.

V and J are TRBV7-2 and TRBJ2-7; 7 bases align to TRBD1. Germline CDR1 is SGHTA and CDR2 is FQGNSA. The CDR3 runs to 14 residues. V gave up 5 bases and J gave up 4 bases; unmatched junction bases: 8. The CDR3 loop is CASSTPGQSYEQYF. The CDR3 nucleotides read TGTGCCAGCAGCACACCGGGACAGTCATACGAGCAGTACTTC. The whole variable domain, filled in from reference TRBV7-2 and TRBJ2-7, reads GAGVSQSPSNKVTEKGKDVELRCDPISGHTALYWYRQSLGQGLEFLIYFQGNSAPDKSGLPSDRFSAERTGGSVSTLTIQRTQQEDSAVYLCASSTPGQSYEQYFGPGTRLTVT.

The chain employs TRBV6-6 and TRBJ2-5; 8 positions match TRBD1. The J segment lost 1 base and the V segment lost 6 bases, leaving 10 bases of the junction unmatched. Germline assignment: CDR1 MNHNY and CDR2 SVGAGI (reference sequence). The CDR3 loop spans 16 amino acids. Here the CDR3 reads CASRPPRTGGQETQYF. CDR3 nucleotides: TGTGCCAGCAGGCCCCCCCGCACAGGGGGCCAAGAGACCCAGTACTTC.

CDR3 sequence reads: CASGGGLAGGDPSGETQYF. The CDR3 nucleotides are TGTGCCTCCGGGGGGGGACTAGCGGGGGGGGATCCAAGTGGAGAGACCCAGTACTTC. The V and J genes are TRBV30 and TRBJ2-5; TRBD2 agrees at 16 bases. The V gene's germline CDR1 is GTSNPN and CDR2 SVGIG (reference sequence). The length of the CDR3 is 19 residues. With V trimmed by 7 bases and J by 4 bases, 18 bases remained unmatched. Drawing the rest from reference TRBV30 and TRBJ2-5, the complete variable domain is SQTIHQWPATLVQPVGSPLSLECTVEGTSNPNLYWYRQAAGRGLQLLFYSVGIGQISSEVPQNLSASRPQDRQFILSSKKLLLSDSGFYLCASGGGLAGGDPSGETQYFGPGTRLLVL.

This clone has just a few counts. The chain recombines TRBV28 with TRBJ2-2, with D hard to call. Germline loops: CDR1 MDHEN, CDR2 SYDVKM. V gave up 7 bases and J gave up 0 bases, with 9 bases separating them. This CDR3 contains 14 residues. CDR3 sequence: CASNRVANTGELFF. CDR3 DNA sequence: TGTGCCAGCAACAGAGTTGCGAACACCGGGGAGCTGTTTTTT.